This T cell receptor (beta chain) originates from a study of T cell responses to AZD1222 COVID-19 vaccine. Notes on the study in general: Reportedly, nearly half the spike-specific TCRs target unmutated variant regions. Clonal diversity was possibly underestimated, and white British individuals and females predominated among donors. Researchers report vaccine-associated CD4 TCRs spanning spike, with dominance at 160-218 and 743-854. The study sampled repertoires only after the peak T cell response.

For this clone: Antigen specificity is unknown.

With V trimmed by 6 bases and J by 7 bases, 8 bases remained unmatched. The CDR3 totals 15 residues. Germline CDR1 SNHLY, CDR2 FYNNEI. TCRdb keeps only in-frame clones here, not all; method: immunoSEQ multiplex PCR. The table includes about 150,000 clones, about 91% detected once. This receptor was taken from an adult in good health. The material was peripheral blood, obtained on day 0 of AZD1222 vaccination. The chain combines TRBV2 with TRBJ2-1; the match to TRBD1 covers 11 bases. CDR3 protein: CASRAGTGGFNEQFF. The CDR3 DNA reads as TGTGCCAGCAGGGCCGGGACAGGGGGATTTAATGAGCAGTTCTTC.